The T cell receptor beta chain under discussion was sequenced for a study of CD4 T cell repertoires in COVID-19. The table came from immunoSEQ multiplex PCR; TCRdb's copy has only in-frame clones and leaves some out. The sample carries 1,400 or so clones, under 20% recorded once. This clone is large by share. Antigen: not known. Other DNA sequences in the same sample also yield this CDR3. Recombinant SARS-CoV-2 spike or nucleoprotein, presented by autologous monocytes, stimulated the CFSE-labeled cells. Samples came from patients recovered from mild-to-severe COVID-19. This TCR was sampled from a human donor who had COVID-19. The input for sequencing was central memory CD4+ T cells, cultured in vitro, taken after recovery from COVID-19.

The DNA of the CDR3 is TGTGCCAGCAGCTTAGGGCGGAGGAACACTGAAGCTTTCTTT. Translated, it gives CASSLGRRNTEAFF. The chain recombines TRBV7-2 with TRBJ1-1, with D unresolved. The V gene's germline CDR1 is SGHTA and CDR2 FQGNSA. V lost 1 base and J 1 base, leaving 7 bases between the germline ends. This CDR3 is built from 14 residues.